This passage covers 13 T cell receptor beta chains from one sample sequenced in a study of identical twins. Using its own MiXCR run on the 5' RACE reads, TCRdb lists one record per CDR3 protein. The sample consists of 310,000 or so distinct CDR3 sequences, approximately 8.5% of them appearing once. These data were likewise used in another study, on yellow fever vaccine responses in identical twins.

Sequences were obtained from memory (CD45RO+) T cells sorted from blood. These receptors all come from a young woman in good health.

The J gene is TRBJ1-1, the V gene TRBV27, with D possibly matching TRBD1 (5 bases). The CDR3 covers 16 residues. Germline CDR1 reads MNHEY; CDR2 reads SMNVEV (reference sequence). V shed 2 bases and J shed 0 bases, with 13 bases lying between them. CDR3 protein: CASSLTGPPMNTEAFF. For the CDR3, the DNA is TGTGCCAGCAGTTTAACGGGGCCCCCCATGAACACTGAAGCTTTCTTT.

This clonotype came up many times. The CDR3 DNA reads TGTGCCAGCAGCGTACCAGGGTTGAGGAATGAGCAGTTCTTC. As protein: CASSVPGLRNEQFF. The rearrangement uses TRBV9 and TRBJ2-1; D is perhaps TRBD1 (5 bases). Per the germline V gene, CDR1 is SGDLS and CDR2 is YYNGEE. The V end was cut by 1 base, the J end by 7 bases, with 12 bases between. The CDR3 extends over 14 amino acids.

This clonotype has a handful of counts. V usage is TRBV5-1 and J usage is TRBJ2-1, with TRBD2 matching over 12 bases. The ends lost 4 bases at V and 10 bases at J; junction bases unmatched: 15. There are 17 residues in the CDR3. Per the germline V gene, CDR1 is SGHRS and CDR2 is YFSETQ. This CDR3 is CASSPGAGLAGSDEQFF. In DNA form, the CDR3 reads TGCGCCAGCAGCCCCGGCGCGGGACTAGCGGGTTCGGACGAGCAGTTCTTC.

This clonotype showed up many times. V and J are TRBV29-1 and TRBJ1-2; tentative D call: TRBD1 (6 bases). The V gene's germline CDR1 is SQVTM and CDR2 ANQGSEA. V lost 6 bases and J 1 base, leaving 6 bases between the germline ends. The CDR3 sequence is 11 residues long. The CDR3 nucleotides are TGCAGCGTGGACAGTAACTATGGCTACACCTTC. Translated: CSVDSNYGYTF. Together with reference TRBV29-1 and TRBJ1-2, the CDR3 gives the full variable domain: SAVISQKPSRDICQRGTSLTIQCQVDSQVTMMFWYRQQPGQSLTLIATANQGSEATYESGFVIDKFPISRPNLTFSTLTVSNMSPEDSSIYLCSVDSNYGYTFGSGTRLTVV.

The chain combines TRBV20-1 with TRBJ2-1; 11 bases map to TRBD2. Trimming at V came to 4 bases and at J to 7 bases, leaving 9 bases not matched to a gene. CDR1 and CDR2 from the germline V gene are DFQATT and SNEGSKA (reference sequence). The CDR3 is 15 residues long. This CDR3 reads CSATVAGGSGNEQFF. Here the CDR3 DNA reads TGCAGTGCTACAGTAGCGGGAGGGTCTGGAAATGAGCAGTTCTTC.

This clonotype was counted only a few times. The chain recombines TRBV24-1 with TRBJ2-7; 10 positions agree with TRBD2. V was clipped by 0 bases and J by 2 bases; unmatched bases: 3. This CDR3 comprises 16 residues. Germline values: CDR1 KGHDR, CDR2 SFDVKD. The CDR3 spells CATSDLQRGGAYEQYV. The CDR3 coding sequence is TGTGCCACCAGTGATTTGCAGCGGGGGGGAGCCTACGAGCAGTACGTC.

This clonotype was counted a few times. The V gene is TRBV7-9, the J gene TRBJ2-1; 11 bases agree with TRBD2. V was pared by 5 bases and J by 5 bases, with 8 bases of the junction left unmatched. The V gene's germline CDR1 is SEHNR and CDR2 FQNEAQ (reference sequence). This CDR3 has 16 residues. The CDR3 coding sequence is TGTGCCAGCAGCGATTCTAGCGGGAGGCGACACAATGAGCAGTTCTTC. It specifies CASSDSSGRRHNEQFF.

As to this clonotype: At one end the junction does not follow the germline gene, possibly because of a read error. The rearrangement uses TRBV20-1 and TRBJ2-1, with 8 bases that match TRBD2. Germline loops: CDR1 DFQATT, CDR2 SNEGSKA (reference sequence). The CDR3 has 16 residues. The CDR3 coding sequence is TGCTGTGCTAGAGATCTGCGTCGGGGGGGCCATACTGAGCAGTTCTTC. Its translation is CCARDLRRGGHTEQFF.

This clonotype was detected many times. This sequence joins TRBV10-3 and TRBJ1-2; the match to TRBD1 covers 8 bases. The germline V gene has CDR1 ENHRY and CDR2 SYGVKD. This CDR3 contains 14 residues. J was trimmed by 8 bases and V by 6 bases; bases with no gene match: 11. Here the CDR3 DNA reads TGTGCCATCAGACAGGGGGAAGGTGCCTTGGGCTACACCTTC. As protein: CAIRQGEGALGYTF.

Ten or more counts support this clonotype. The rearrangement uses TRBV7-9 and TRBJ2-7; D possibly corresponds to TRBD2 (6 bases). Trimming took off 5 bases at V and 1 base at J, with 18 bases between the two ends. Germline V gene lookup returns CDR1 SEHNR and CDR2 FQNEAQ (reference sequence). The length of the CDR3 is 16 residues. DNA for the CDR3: TGTGCCAGCAGCCATTGGGACTCGGCGAGGTCCTACGAGCAGTACTTC. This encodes CASSHWDSARSYEQYF.

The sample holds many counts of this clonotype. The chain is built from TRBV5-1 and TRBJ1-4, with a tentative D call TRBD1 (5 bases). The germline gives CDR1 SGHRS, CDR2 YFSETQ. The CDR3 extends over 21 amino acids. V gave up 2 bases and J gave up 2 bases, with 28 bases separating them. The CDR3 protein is CASSFLPPGPPYPRTNEKLFF. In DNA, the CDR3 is TGCGCCAGCAGCTTCCTTCCGCCGGGACCTCCATATCCCCGCACTAATGAAAAACTGTTTTTT.

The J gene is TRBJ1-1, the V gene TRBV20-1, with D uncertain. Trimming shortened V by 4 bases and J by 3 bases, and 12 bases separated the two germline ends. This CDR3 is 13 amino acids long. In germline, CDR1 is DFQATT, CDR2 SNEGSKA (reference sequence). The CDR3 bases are TGCAGTGCTAAATTTGGATTGGACACTGAAGCTTTCTTT. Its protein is CSAKFGLDTEAFF.

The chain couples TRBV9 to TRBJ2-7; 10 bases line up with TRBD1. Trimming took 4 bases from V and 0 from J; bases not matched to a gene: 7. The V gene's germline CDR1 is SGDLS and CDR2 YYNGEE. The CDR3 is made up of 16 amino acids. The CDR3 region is CASSPRTGGASYEQYF. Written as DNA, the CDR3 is TGTGCCAGCAGCCCCAGGACAGGGGGGGCCTCCTACGAGCAGTACTTC.